This TCR beta chain originates from a study of blood T cell repertoires in COVID-19. In the original analysis: The assay estimated nucleated cells by amplifying reference gene primers. Some clones are missing from TCRdb's copy, which holds only in-frame ones; the method was immunoSEQ multiplex PCR. From that table come the V and J calls and clone size; the DNA was used to work out D and trimming. The repertoire holds about 170,000 clones, with roughly four fifths as singletons. The sequenced material came from peripheral blood. This TCR was sampled from a man between 40 and 49 years old who had recovered from COVID-19.

As DNA, the CDR3 is TGTGCCAGCATCCAAGGAGGGTCCTACGAGCAGTACTTC. This sequence encodes CASIQGGSYEQYF. The V gene is TRBV2, the J gene TRBJ2-7, with D perhaps TRBD2 (6 bases). This CDR3 is built from 13 residues. The V gene's germline CDR1 is SNHLY and CDR2 FYNNEI. The V and J ends lost 7 bases and 1 base respectively, with 11 bases between them.